This T cell receptor beta chain emerged from a study of blood T cells in healthy people across ages. Study results and limitations: While age rose, TCR beta diversity per million T cells dropped in a roughly linear way. Unsorted PBMCs ruled out conclusive naive versus antigen-experienced comparison.

Through a sample-barcoded 5' primer and a J-beta primer mix, a second PCR was run for about 6 to 11 cycles. TCRdb recomputed calls from the 5' RACE reads with MiXCR, one row per CDR3 protein. The repertoire includes about 1.8 million distinct CDR3 sequences, about 50% of them detected once, and 2.1% sits in the top ten. Germline-derived CDR1 and CDR2 are MNHEY and SVGEGT. Trimming pared 3 bases from V and 7 bases from J, leaving 22 bases between. This CDR3 comprises 16 residues. No fewer than 6 micrograms of total RNA were isolated from every sample. As regards this clonotype: Its target is not known.

The sequence derives from a woman in her thirties or forties in good health. Sequencing was performed on blood. V usage is TRBV6-2 or TRBV6-3 and J usage is TRBJ2-7; D tentatively fits TRBD1 or TRBD2 (6 bases each). DNA for the CDR3: TGTGCCAGCAGTTATCCCGGGACACCCGGGGGCAATGAGCAGTACTTC. It is translated as CASSYPGTPGGNEQYF.